This T cell receptor beta chain appears in the sequencing data of a study of cytomegalovirus exposure and HLA in healthy donors. Notes on the study in general: About 87% or about 30% of the time was how often most TCR beta V segments were productive, according to an earlier analysis. Later work found that TCR association rates differed between HLA loci; DRB1 had the most and HLA-C the fewest.

From germline, CDR1 is MNHNY and CDR2 SVGAGI (reference sequence). Trimming cost V 2 bases and J 9 bases, with 8 bases left between them. The CDR3 is made up of 12 amino acids. The PCR was carried out with 60 Vbeta primers and 13 Jbeta primers. The table came from immunoSEQ multiplex PCR; TCRdb's copy has only in-frame clones and leaves some out. The sample yields 120,000 or so clones, 75% to 85% seen once. This clone was seen just once. Its target is unknown. It was healthy bone marrow donors who served as donors. The sample consisted of PBMCs. The sequence came from a man in his thirties or forties in good health and CMV-seronegative. The chain couples TRBV6-6 to TRBJ2-1; D ambiguous. This CDR3 reads CASSYESFEQFF. CDR3 coding DNA: TGTGCCAGCAGTTACGAGTCATTTGAGCAGTTCTTC.